The 20 T cell receptor beta chains presented below share a single source sample, sequenced in a study of cytomegalovirus exposure and HLA in healthy donors. TCRdb's table, derived via immunoSEQ multiplex PCR, lists solely in-frame clones and lacks some. The table shows 150,000 to 200,000 clones, with approximately 83% occurring only once. Sequencing was carried out using PBMCs. The receptor set was obtained from a woman between 18 and 29 years old in good health and CMV-seropositive.

The V call is TRBV6-4, the J call TRBJ2-2; D unclear. CDR1 is MRHNA and CDR2 is SNTAGT in the germline V gene. The CDR3 loop spans 13 amino acids. The V and J ends lost 3 bases and 5 bases respectively, with 7 bases between them. The CDR3 is CASSEQQTGELFF. The CDR3 DNA is TGTGCCAGCAGTGAACAGCAGACCGGGGAGCTGTTTTTT.

The V and J genes are TRBV6-1 and TRBJ2-7; D not resolved. Germline V gives CDR1 MNHNS, CDR2 SASEGT. The CDR3 has 14 residues. The V and J ends lost 0 bases and 3 bases respectively, with 9 bases between them. In nucleotides, the CDR3 is TGTGCCAGCAGTGAAGCTTGGCAGGACTACGAGCAGTACTTC. This encodes CASSEAWQDYEQYF.

This rearrangement joins TRBV2 to TRBJ1-5; weak D call: TRBD1 (6 bases). Trimming took off 6 bases at V and 5 bases at J, with 17 bases between the two ends. Per germline, CDR1 SNHLY and CDR2 FYNNEI. CDR3 length equals 15 residues. CDR3 nucleotide sequence: TGTGCCAGCAGGGAGGGGGGGGCGATCTATCAGCCCCAGCATTTT. Translated, it gives CASREGGAIYQPQHF.

The V gene is TRBV5-4, the J gene TRBJ1-2; 7 bases are shared with TRBD1. Germline loops: CDR1 SGHNT, CDR2 YYREEE (reference sequence). After removal of 2 bases from V and 4 bases from J, the junction contained 8 bases not matched to a gene. CDR3 length equals 15 residues. DNA for the CDR3: TGTGCCAGCAGCTTAAGGGACAGAACAAGCTATGGCTACACCTTC. This sequence encodes CASSLRDRTSYGYTF.

This clone was recorded once. This chain uses TRBV6-5 with TRBJ1-2; a possible D gene is TRBD1 (5 bases). Trimming removed 6 bases at V and 4 bases at J, with 18 bases between. The germline V gene encodes CDR1 MNHEY and CDR2 SVGAGI. The CDR3 length is 15 residues. The CDR3, as DNA: TGTGCCAGCAGCCTCCGGTGGGGCCCGACCTATGGCTACACCTTC. Protein: CASSLRWGPTYGYTF.

The table lists this clone with a few counts. V gene TRBV5-1 combines with J gene TRBJ1-2, with D possibly matching TRBD1 (5 bases). Germline CDR1 is SGHRS and CDR2 is YFSETQ. The CDR3 extends over 14 amino acids. Trimming removed 3 bases at V and 5 bases at J, with 14 bases between. CDR3 protein: CASSSGREGYGYTF. DNA for the CDR3: TGCGCCAGCAGCTCCGGCAGGGAGGGATATGGCTACACCTTC.

The chain carries TRBV6-5 and TRBJ1-6, with a possible D match to TRBD1 (6 bases). The CDR3 runs 15 residues. The V end lost 8 bases, the J end lost 8 bases, and 19 bases lay between the germline ends. Germline loops: CDR1 MNHEY, CDR2 SVGAGI. The CDR3 region is CASGIKADSYSPLHF. The CDR3 coding sequence is TGTGCCAGCGGAATAAAAGCGGACAGTTATTCACCCCTCCACTTT.

The chain is built from TRBV10-2 and TRBJ1-1; a possible D gene is TRBD1 (6 bases). This CDR3 contains 14 residues. Trimming removed 6 bases from V and 5 bases from J, with 16 bases in between. Germline V gene lookup returns CDR1 WSHSY and CDR2 SAAADI. The CDR3 reads CASRRGGGGTEAFF. CDR3 nucleotide sequence: TGCGCCAGCAGAAGGGGGGGAGGGGGAACTGAAGCTTTCTTT.

The gene calls are TRBV2 and TRBJ2-5; D gene uncertain. CDR3 size: 12 residues. The V end lost 4 bases, the J end lost 4 bases, and 7 bases lay between the germline ends. In germline, CDR1 is SNHLY, CDR2 FYNNEI. CDR3 nucleotides: TGTGCCAGCAGTGTTTTCGTAGAGACCCAGTACTTC. Amino acids: CASSVFVETQYF.

This chain connects TRBV19 to TRBJ1-2; D call uncertain. V was clipped by 3 bases and J by 8 bases, with 19 bases between them. This CDR3 spans 15 amino acids. Germline V gene lookup returns CDR1 LNHDA and CDR2 SQIVND (reference sequence). CDR3 nucleotides: TGTGCCAGTAGTATTAGCCCGCGGGGTCTTTCGGGCTACACCTTC. The encoded protein is CASSISPRGLSGYTF.

This rearrangement joins TRBV18 to TRBJ1-5, with a weak D call TRBD1 (5 bases). The CDR3 is 14 residues long. Deletions cut 2 bases from V and 9 bases from J, with 14 bases between. CDR1 KGHSH and CDR2 LQKENI come from the germline V gene. The CDR3 sequence: CASSPVPGNGPQHF. CDR3 nucleotides: TGTGCCAGCTCACCAGTCCCAGGGAATGGGCCCCAGCATTTT.

The chain employs TRBV9 and TRBJ2-1; 9 nucleotides line up with TRBD1. V was pared by 3 bases and J by 4 bases, with 5 bases of the junction left unmatched. The CDR3 extends over 15 amino acids. Germline CDR1 is SGDLS and CDR2 is YYNGEE. In DNA form, the CDR3 reads TGTGCCAGCAGCGCTCGACAGGGGGTTTACAATGAGCAGTTCTTC. Amino acids: CASSARQGVYNEQFF.

CDR3 sequence: CASSLAGIGDTQYF. The CDR3 DNA sequence: TGTGCCAGCAGCTTAGCGGGGATCGGTGATACGCAGTATTTT. V is TRBV7-3 and J is TRBJ2-3, with TRBD2 as a possible D gene (6 bases). CDR1 is SGHTA and CDR2 is FQGTGA in the germline V gene. The germline V and J ends were trimmed by 2 bases and 6 bases, with 12 bases remaining between them. The CDR3 covers 14 residues.

V is TRBV4-1 and J is TRBJ2-3, with 9 nucleotides matching TRBD2. CDR3 length: 17 residues. Trimming took 1 base from V and 5 from J; bases not matched to a gene: 10. CDR1 is MGHRA and CDR2 is YSYEKL in the germline V gene. The CDR3 DNA is TGCGCCAGCAGCCAAGTGGTCCTAGCGGGAAACCAAGATACGCAGTATTTT. Translated: CASSQVVLAGNQDTQYF.

The chain is built from TRBV9 and TRBJ1-6; TRBD1 might be the D (6 bases). Between the trimmed V and J ends, which lost 9 bases and 4 bases, there was a span of 23 bases. The CDR3 has 17 residues. Germline values: CDR1 SGDLS, CDR2 YYNGEE. The CDR3 reads CAKPGHSSNNYNSPLHF. For the CDR3, the DNA is TGTGCCAAGCCGGGACACTCCTCGAACAATTATAATTCACCCCTCCACTTT.

This rearrangement joins TRBV9 to TRBJ1-1; D is uncertain. In germline, CDR1 is SGDLS, CDR2 YYNGEE. The CDR3 loop spans 15 amino acids. V dropped 3 bases and J dropped 1 base, with 13 bases sitting between them. The CDR3 is CASSESGDWNTEAFF. The DNA for the CDR3 is TGTGCCAGCAGCGAGTCCGGTGATTGGAACACTGAAGCTTTCTTT.

This clone has just one count. CDR3 DNA sequence: TGTGCCACCTGGGACAGGCGGCGGGACTATGGCTACACCTTC. This gives the protein CATWDRRRDYGYTF. The chain couples TRBV6-4 to TRBJ1-2; 8 positions match TRBD1. Germline lookup yields CDR1 MRHNA and CDR2 SNTAGT. The CDR3 is 14 amino acids. J gave up 3 bases and V 10 bases, and 10 bases lay outside the gene matches.

The chain links TRBV6-5 to TRBJ2-1, with 8 bases identical to TRBD2. The V and J ends lost 2 bases and 9 bases, in that order; junction bases with no gene match: 6. This CDR3 is built from 14 residues. Germline V gene lookup returns CDR1 MNHEY and CDR2 SVGAGI. CDR3 region: CASSYAGGGGEQFF. In DNA form, the CDR3 reads TGTGCCAGCAGTTACGCGGGGGGAGGGGGTGAGCAGTTCTTC.

The chain carries TRBV7-3 and TRBJ2-5; 9 nucleotides line up with TRBD2. J was trimmed by 2 bases and V by 5 bases; bases with no gene match: 6. CDR3 length: 15 amino acids. Germline CDR1 and CDR2: SGHTA and FQGTGA. CDR3 sequence reads: CASSRGLAQQETQYF. The CDR3, as DNA: TGTGCCAGCAGCCGCGGACTAGCGCAGCAAGAGACCCAGTACTTC.

By proportion, this clone is medium-sized. The gene calls are TRBV6-5 and TRBJ1-2; D might be TRBD1 (5 bases). Germline loops: CDR1 MNHEY, CDR2 SVGAGI. The V gene lost 0 bases and the J gene lost 7 bases, with 15 bases spanning the gap. The CDR3 spans 15 residues. The CDR3: CASSYSGDYWFGYTF. In nucleotides, the CDR3 is TGTGCCAGCAGTTACTCAGGGGACTACTGGTTTGGCTACACCTTC.